This TCR beta chain stems from a study of T cell responses to AZD1222 COVID-19 vaccine. CDR1 and CDR2 from the germline V gene are SGHTA and FQGNSA. The CDR3 contains 13 residues. V was clipped by 4 bases and J by 2 bases, with 6 bases between them. Libraries were prepared by immunoSEQ multiplex PCR; TCRdb keeps only in-frame clonotypes and omits some of them. Of roughly 130,000 clones listed, 80% to 90% are singletons. The TCR was taken from an adult in good health. This sequence joins TRBV7-2 and TRBJ1-3; D is ambiguous. The specimen comprised peripheral blood, sampled on day 0 of AZD1222 vaccination. The CDR3 region is CASSSGAGNTIYF. In DNA, the CDR3 is TGTGCCAGCAGCTCCGGAGCTGGAAACACCATATATTTT.